Following are 11 T cell receptor beta chains from one sample sequenced in a study of vaccination effects on CD4 cells after COVID-19. Sequencing followed a ViraFEST assay step that expanded antigen-specific CD4+ T cells with viral peptide pools. Once cultured for 10 days, the cells underwent separation to obtain CD4+ T cells. The person's infection with SARS-CoV-2, confirmed by PCR, took place between March and December 2020. Which antigens these TCRs recognize remains unknown. Sequencing was performed with immunoSEQ multiplex PCR; in TCRdb, only in-frame clones are kept and a portion is missing. The sample has about 27,000 clones; 69% are singletons. Sequences were derived from CD4+ T cells from PBMCs cultured with SARS-CoV-2 spike peptides, sampled before COVID-19 vaccination. The receptors derive from a human donor who had a prior SARS-CoV-2 infection.

This clone was seen a single time. This sequence joins TRBV10-3 and TRBJ1-1, with D perhaps matching TRBD1 (6 bases). Germline V lookup: CDR1 ENHRY, CDR2 SYGVKD. Trimming left V 2 bases short and J 0 bases short, with 19 bases between. The CDR3 contains 18 residues. In DNA form, the CDR3 reads TGTGCCATCAGTGAGAACGGAATAGGGGGGGGATTGAACACTGAAGCTTTCTTT. Protein: CAISENGIGGGLNTEAFF.

The chain recombines TRBV30 with TRBJ2-5, with a possible D match to TRBD2 (6 bases). Germline lookup yields CDR1 GTSNPN and CDR2 SVGIG (reference sequence). Trimming shortened V by 1 base and J by 0 bases, and 6 bases separated the two germline ends. The CDR3 sequence is 13 residues long. The CDR3 sequence: CAWSGDYQETQYF. CDR3 in DNA: TGTGCCTGGAGTGGGGACTACCAAGAGACCCAGTACTTC.

This clone occurred a few times. The gene calls are TRBV5-1 and TRBJ1-5, with D perhaps TRBD1 (6 bases). Germline V gene lookup returns CDR1 SGHRS and CDR2 YFSETQ. This CDR3 is 15 amino acids long. The V and J ends lost 1 base and 6 bases respectively, with 14 bases between them. CDR3 DNA sequence: TGCGCCAGCAGCTTGACCCCAGGGGCAGCTCAGCCCCAGCATTTT. As protein: CASSLTPGAAQPQHF.

The chain uses TRBV24-1 and TRBJ2-5; D remains unclear. The ends were cut back, 3 bases at V and 4 bases at J, with 14 bases in the middle. Germline V gene sequence: CDR1 KGHDR, CDR2 SFDVKD. There are 15 residues in the CDR3. This CDR3 reads CATSDPQVWGETQYF. CDR3 nucleotides: TGTGCCACCAGTGATCCCCAGGTATGGGGAGAGACCCAGTACTTC.

The CDR3 sequence is CASSLHSGGSSYEQYF. CDR3 in DNA: TGTGCCAGCAGTTTACATTCGGGAGGGAGCTCCTACGAGCAGTACTTC. The chain couples TRBV7-3 to TRBJ2-7; TRBD2 matches 8 bases. The CDR3 runs 16 residues. Germline V gives CDR1 SGHTA, CDR2 FQGTGA. V lost 6 bases and J lost 0; bases outside the gene matches: 10.

The J gene is TRBJ2-1, the V gene TRBV11-3; TRBD1 or TRBD2 may be the D gene (5 bases each). CDR1 is SGHNT, CDR2 YENEEA, per germline. Trimming shortened V by 6 bases and J by 1 base, and 28 bases separated the two germline ends. The CDR3 is 20 amino acids. The CDR3 loop reads CASSSLQLTGTGPSYNEQFF. CDR3 nucleotides: TGTGCCAGCAGTTCACTTCAGCTCACCGGGACCGGGCCGTCCTACAATGAGCAGTTCTTC. Drawing the rest from reference TRBV11-3 and TRBJ2-1, the complete variable domain is EAGVVQSPRYKIIEKKQPVAFWCNPISGHNTLYWYLQNLGQGPELLIRYENEEAVDDSQLPKDRFSAERLKGVDSTLKIQPAELGDSAVYLCASSSLQLTGTGPSYNEQFFGPGTRLTVL.

The rearrangement uses TRBV24-1 and TRBJ2-1; 12 bases map to TRBD1. The germline gives CDR1 KGHDR, CDR2 SFDVKD. With 1 base clipped from V and 0 bases from J, the junction kept 6 bases outside the gene matches. CDR3 length: 19 residues. Written as DNA, the CDR3 is TGTGCCACCAGTGATTTAAGGGACAGGGGGCCAAGCTCCTACAATGAGCAGTTCTTC. Its protein product is CATSDLRDRGPSSYNEQFF.

The chain is built from TRBV6-4 and TRBJ2-7, with TRBD2 identical over 7 bases. The CDR3 has 14 residues. Germline V CDR1 and CDR2: MRHNA, SNTAGT. V trimming: 7 bases; J trimming: 12 bases; junction bases outside the gene matches: 18. DNA for the CDR3: TGTGCCAGCAACCATAGCGGGTCACGCATTGGTTGGTACTTC. Amino acids: CASNHSGSRIGWYF.

The DNA for the CDR3 is TGTGCCAGCAGCTTAGTCAGGAATTCACCCCTCCACTTT. Translating gives CASSLVRNSPLHF. The chain carries TRBV7-9 and TRBJ1-6; unclear D gene. The CDR3 runs to 13 residues. Trimming left V 1 base short and J 7 bases short, with 5 bases between. Germline V lookup: CDR1 SEHNR, CDR2 FQNEAQ (reference sequence).

The chain employs TRBV10-3 and TRBJ2-7, with 11 bases lining up with TRBD2. V gave up 3 bases and J gave up 12 bases; unmatched junction bases: 7. CDR3 length: 13 residues. Germline V CDR1 and CDR2: ENHRY, SYGVKD. CDR3 in DNA: TGTGCCATCAGTGATAGCGGGAGGGCCGTTCTGTACTTC. It is translated as CAISDSGRAVLYF.

This rearrangement joins TRBV6-2 or TRBV6-3 to TRBJ1-5; D is possibly TRBD1 (6 bases). This CDR3 is built from 14 residues. V shed 5 bases and J shed 7 bases, with 15 bases lying between them. Germline CDR1 is MNHEY and CDR2 is SVGEGT. The CDR3, as DNA: TGTGCCAGCAGTATGTTGTCAGGGGTGCAGCCCCAGCATTTT. This sequence encodes CASSMLSGVQPQHF.